The sequence of this TCR beta chain was determined in a study of T cell responses to AZD1222 COVID-19 vaccine. The overall study: Second-dose schedules of about 4 or about 12 weeks were combined. Points from the study as a whole: The study identified only a handful of AZD1222 recipients as seropositive at baseline. Within unmutated variant regions lay the reported targets of nearly half of spike-specific TCRs. Only after the peak T cell response were repertoires sampled.

V lost 1 base, J lost 1 base, and 1 base stayed unmatched. This CDR3 has 13 residues. Germline V lookup: CDR1 SQVTM, CDR2 ANQGSEA. Regarding this clone: The target antigen is unknown.

Generated by immunoSEQ multiplex PCR, the TCRdb table keeps only in-frame clones and is missing some. The table shows about 260,000 clones, with more than 85% occurring only once. The starting material was peripheral blood, obtained on day 0 of AZD1222 vaccination. The clonotype originates from an adult in good health. The chain uses TRBV29-1 and TRBJ2-7, with TRBD1 identical over 7 bases. The chain's CDR3 is CSVEGGQSYEQYF. CDR3 in DNA: TGCAGCGTTGAAGGGGGACAGTCCTACGAGCAGTACTTC.